This T cell receptor (beta chain) derives from a study of beta chain features in type 1 diabetes. General study results and limits: These data did not resolve whether HLA type affects TCRB rearrangement. Moderately but significantly shorter TCRB CDR3s were found in Type 1 diabetes patients in all four CD4+ subsets. Naive, central memory and Treg TCRB repertoires appeared more alike in patients than in healthy donors. Lower insertion and higher deletion counts appeared at VDJ junctions in type 1 diabetes patients.

Over 95% purity was reached by all sorted populations. With respect to this clone: Its specificity is unknown.

TCRB transcripts that were expressed got sequenced, as all of the isolated RNA had been reverse transcribed. Assay: immunoSEQ multiplex PCR; the TCRdb copy retains only in-frame clones and omits some. Counted here are 300,000 to 350,000 clones, roughly 12% occurring once; the ten biggest clones make up about 0.016%. In germline, CDR1 is LGHNA, CDR2 YNFKEQ. This CDR3 comprises 14 residues. With 0 bases clipped from V and 10 bases from J, the junction kept 4 bases outside the gene matches. Material for sequencing was naive CD4+ T cells from blood. The clonotype originates from a woman aged 18-29 years with type 1 diabetes. The genes are TRBV4-2 and TRBJ2-1; 9 bases map to TRBD1. CDR3 residues: CASSQEGTGREQFF. CDR3 bases: TGTGCCAGCAGCCAAGAAGGGACAGGGAGGGAGCAGTTCTTC.